The 20 T cell receptor beta chains below were found in one sample sequenced in a study of blood T cell repertoires in COVID-19. The protocol was immunoSEQ multiplex PCR, while the TCRdb copy is restricted to in-frame clones and leaves out a portion. Of about 230,000 clones listed, roughly 83% are singletons. The sample consisted of peripheral blood. Receptors were obtained from a woman in her seventies with active or convalescent COVID-19.

This clone is a singleton in its sample. V is TRBV19 and J is TRBJ2-2; TRBD2 matches 13 bases. Per the germline V gene, CDR1 is LNHDA and CDR2 is SQIVND (reference sequence). This CDR3 spans 14 amino acids. Germline trimming cut 6 bases from V and 6 bases from J; bases unmatched to any gene: 1. CDR3 sequence reads: CASSGLAGAGELFF. The CDR3 nucleotides read TGTGCCAGTAGCGGACTAGCGGGAGCCGGGGAGCTGTTTTTT.

The chain has TRBV12-3 or TRBV12-4 and TRBJ2-5; a possible D gene is TRBD2 (6 bases). The length of the CDR3 is 13 residues. The V gene lost 0 bases and the J gene lost 4 bases, with 6 bases spanning the gap. CDR3 residues: CASSLAGGETQYF. The CDR3 bases are TGTGCCAGCAGTTTAGCGGGAGGAGAGACCCAGTACTTC.

The chain recombines TRBV15 with TRBJ2-1; 9 bases match TRBD2. The germline V gene encodes CDR1 LNHNV and CDR2 YYDKDF (reference sequence). The V gene end was trimmed by 4 bases and the J gene end by 9 bases; junction bases not matched to a gene: 10. The CDR3 is 15 amino acids. The CDR3 DNA follows: TGTGCCACCAGCACCCTAGCGGGACAAGAAGGTGAGCAGTTCTTC. Translation gives CATSTLAGQEGEQFF.

The CDR3 nucleotides read TGTGCCAGCTCACCACCGTCAAACACCGGGGAGCTGTTTTTT. Its translation: CASSPPSNTGELFF. This chain uses TRBV18 with TRBJ2-2; no clear D gene. This CDR3 is built from 14 residues. Germline V lookup: CDR1 KGHSH, CDR2 LQKENI. V lost 0 bases, J lost 2 bases, and 4 bases lay in between.

The genes are TRBV5-1 and TRBJ1-2, with D perhaps matching TRBD1 (5 bases). The germline CDR1 and CDR2 sequences are SGHRS and YFSETQ. With 0 bases removed from V and 0 bases from J, the gap between germline ends came to 9 bases. The CDR3 runs 15 residues. This CDR3 reads CASSLGGTANYGYTF. The CDR3 nucleotides read TGCGCCAGCAGCTTGGGAGGGACTGCTAACTATGGCTACACCTTC.

The V gene is TRBV7-9, the J gene TRBJ2-4; 11 bases are a match to TRBD2. This CDR3 contains 18 residues. V was clipped by 1 base and J by 0 bases; unmatched bases: 5. In germline, CDR1 is SEHNR, CDR2 FQNEAQ (reference sequence). DNA of the CDR3: TGTGCCAGCAGCTTAGTAGGGACTAGCGGTATAGCCAAAAACATTCAGTACTTC. It is translated as CASSLVGTSGIAKNIQYF. Variable domain in full (rest from reference TRBV7-9 and TRBJ2-4): DTGVSQNPRHKITKRGQNVTFRCDPISEHNRLYWYRQTLGQGPEFLTYFQNEAQLEKSRLLSDRFSAERPKGSFSTLEIQRTEQGDSAMYLCASSLVGTSGIAKNIQYFGAGTRLSVL.

J is TRBJ1-6 and V is TRBV4-3; a weak D match, TRBD1 (5 bases). This CDR3 contains 12 residues. The V end was cut by 1 base, the J end by 15 bases, with 10 bases between. Germline CDR1 and CDR2: LGHNA and YSLEER. The CDR3 region is CASSQAGHRLHF. In DNA, the CDR3 is TGCGCCAGCAGCCAAGCCGGACACCGCCTCCACTTT.

The chain uses TRBV5-1 and TRBJ2-3; 12 bases are a match to TRBD2. Trimming cost V 4 bases and J 2 bases; bases outside gene matches: 11. This CDR3 is 18 amino acids long. Germline lookup yields CDR1 SGHRS and CDR2 YFSETQ. The CDR3 is CASSRGASGRADTDTQYF. The CDR3 DNA is TGCGCCAGCAGCCGGGGCGCTAGCGGGAGGGCCGACACAGATACGCAGTATTTT.

This chain links TRBV10-2 with TRBJ1-4; maybe TRBD1 (6 bases). Germline V gives CDR1 WSHSY, CDR2 SAAADI. The CDR3 has 15 amino acids. V was clipped by 6 bases and J by 8 bases, with 19 bases between them. The CDR3 protein is CASRGTLGADEKLFF. Here the CDR3 DNA reads TGCGCCAGCAGGGGGACATTGGGGGCGGACGAAAAACTGTTTTTT.

The chain uses TRBV6-5 and TRBJ1-1; tentatively, D is TRBD1 (6 bases). V was shortened by 6 bases and J by 0 bases, with 11 bases between the two germline ends. The CDR3 sequence is 14 residues long. Germline V gene lookup returns CDR1 MNHEY and CDR2 SVGAGI. CDR3 bases: TGTGCCAGCAGCAACAGGGCTATGAACACTGAAGCTTTCTTT. Protein sequence: CASSNRAMNTEAFF.

The gene calls are TRBV4-2 and TRBJ1-5; 7 nucleotides align to TRBD1. The CDR3 has 15 amino acids. In germline, CDR1 is LGHNA, CDR2 YNFKEQ. V lost 4 bases, J lost 6 bases, and 9 bases stayed unmatched. The CDR3 region is CASSPDRTGGQPQHF. The CDR3 DNA follows: TGTGCCAGCAGCCCTGATCGGACAGGAGGTCAGCCCCAGCATTTT.

This chain connects TRBV28 to TRBJ1-1, with TRBD1 matching 8 bases. Germline CDR1 MDHEN, CDR2 SYDVKM. V was pared by 9 bases and J by 4 bases, with 13 bases of the junction left unmatched. The CDR3 has 15 residues. The CDR3 here is CASLGQAGRSTEAFF. DNA of the CDR3: TGTGCCAGTCTGGGACAGGCCGGGAGGAGCACTGAAGCTTTCTTT.

The chain couples TRBV2 to TRBJ2-2, with 7 nucleotides matching TRBD1. Germline lookup yields CDR1 SNHLY and CDR2 FYNNEI. V was pared by 7 bases and J by 1 base, with 3 bases of the junction left unmatched. The CDR3 loop spans 14 amino acids. The CDR3 nucleotides are TGTGCCAGCACCCGGGACAGGAACACCGGGGAGCTGTTTTTT. This codes for CASTRDRNTGELFF.

This sequence joins TRBV2 and TRBJ2-7, with D maybe TRBD1 (6 bases). Trimming stripped 1 base from V and 0 bases from J, with 10 bases between. Germline CDR1 and CDR2: SNHLY and FYNNEI. The length of the CDR3 is 15 residues. Here the CDR3 reads CASSEVWTVSYEQYF. CDR3 nucleotide sequence: TGTGCCAGCAGTGAAGTTTGGACAGTCTCCTACGAGCAGTACTTC.

The rearrangement links TRBV2 to TRBJ1-2; D perhaps matches TRBD1 (6 bases). Germline V lookup: CDR1 SNHLY, CDR2 FYNNEI. With 10 bases removed from V and 2 bases from J, the gap between germline ends came to 17 bases. The CDR3 runs 14 residues. CDR3 nucleotides: TGTGCCACCCAAGGGGGTACTGAGAACTATGGCTACACCTTC. Translated, it gives CATQGGTENYGYTF.

This clone came up a few times. The genes are TRBV6-6 and TRBJ2-3; 7 bases fit TRBD2. CDR1 and CDR2 from the germline V gene are MNHNY and SVGAGI (reference sequence). V gave up 0 bases and J gave up 4 bases; unmatched junction bases: 7. The CDR3 runs to 16 residues. CDR3 amino acids: CASSYSSGGSPDTQYF. The CDR3 nucleotides read TGTGCCAGCAGTTACTCGAGCGGCGGGAGCCCAGATACGCAGTATTTT.

This clone appeared a single time. CDR3 sequence reads: CASSLDRFSYEQYF. CDR3 coding DNA: TGTGCCAGCAGCCTGGACAGGTTCTCCTACGAGCAGTACTTC. The chain links TRBV7-2 to TRBJ2-7, with 7 bases identical to TRBD1. This CDR3 has 14 amino acids. CDR1 SGHTA and CDR2 FQGNSA come from the germline V gene. V lost 5 bases, J lost 0 bases, and 4 bases stayed unmatched.

This chain links TRBV30 with TRBJ2-1; 11 bases align to TRBD2. The V segment lost 5 bases and the J segment 7 bases; nucleotides outside the gene matches: 10. Germline values: CDR1 GTSNPN, CDR2 SVGIG (reference sequence). CDR3 size: 15 residues. CDR3 coding DNA: TGTGCCTGGGACATTAGCGGGAGGGGTTCGAATGAGCAGTTCTTC. Protein product: CAWDISGRGSNEQFF.

The V and J genes are TRBV28 and TRBJ1-2, with 7 bases that match TRBD1. Per the germline V gene, CDR1 is MDHEN and CDR2 is SYDVKM. V shed 7 bases, J shed 2 bases, and the junction held 4 bases outside the gene matches. The CDR3 covers 13 residues. The CDR3 nucleotides read TGTGCCAGCAAACCAGGGGGGAACTATGGCTACACCTTC. Translated, it gives CASKPGGNYGYTF.

The DNA for the CDR3 is TGTGCCAGCAGCTTCACACAGGGGGACACTGAAGCTTTCTTT. Protein: CASSFTQGDTEAFF. The chain combines TRBV7-2 with TRBJ1-1; TRBD1 aligns across 8 bases. Germline values: CDR1 SGHTA, CDR2 FQGNSA. The J segment lost 3 bases and the V segment lost 3 bases, leaving 3 bases of the junction unmatched. This CDR3 is built from 14 residues.